This is a list of T cell receptor beta chains from one sample in a study of blood T cell repertoires in COVID-19. Assay used: immunoSEQ multiplex PCR; TCRdb lists only in-frame clones, some missing. In the table there are approximately 260,000 clones, over 70% of which are singletons. The specimen sequenced was peripheral blood. The origin of the receptors is a human donor in a cohort sampled during active COVID-19. CDR3s include the opening cysteine and the closing phenylalanine or tryptophan. The D gene is left open where the match is weak. Expanded clones are given a class, and other clones once, few, many or no size at all.

v_call	j_call	clone_size	d_call	cdr3_nt	cdr3_aa
TRBV5-8	TRBJ1-2	.	.	TGTGCCAGCAGCTTTGCGGACAGAAACTATGGCTACACCTTC	CASSFADRNYGYTF
TRBV5-4	TRBJ2-7	.	.	TGTGCCAGCAGCTTGGTTGGCGGGATGAGGCGCGAGCAGTACTTC	CASSLVGGMRREQYF
TRBV3-1/TRBV3-2	TRBJ2-2	.	.	TGTGCCAGCAGCCAAGACGGGGGGCGTTCGATCGGGGAGCTGTTTTTT	CASSQDGGRSIGELFF
TRBV6-5	TRBJ1-2	.	TRBD1	TGTGCCAGCAGCCGCGGACAGGGGGCTTATGGCTACACCTTC	CASSRGQGAYGYTF
TRBV11-2	TRBJ2-5	once	TRBD2	TGTGCCAGCAGCATCTCTAGCGGGGGGGGCCAAGAGACCCAGTACTTC	CASSISSGGGQETQYF
TRBV5-6	TRBJ1-3	.	.	TGTGCCAGCAGCTTGGTACCGTCGAGTACTGGAAACACCATATATTTT	CASSLVPSSTGNTIYF
TRBV27	TRBJ1-5	.	.	TGTGCCAGCAGTTTATTCTTCCAGGAAAGCAATCAGCCCCAGCATTTT	CASSLFFQESNQPQHF
TRBV5-1	TRBJ2-1	.	.	TGCGCCAGCAGCTTGGACCAGGCCTACAATGAGCAGTTCTTC	CASSLDQAYNEQFF
TRBV5-6	TRBJ2-7	.	TRBD1	TGTGCCAGCAGCTTGCCAGGGGGCTACAACGAGCAGTACTTC	CASSLPGGYNEQYF
TRBV6-5	TRBJ1-1	.	TRBD1	TGTGCCAGCAGCCTATCAGGGGGATACACTGAAGCTTTCTTT	CASSLSGGYTEAFF
TRBV19	TRBJ1-1	.	TRBD1	TGTGCCAGTAGTATATCCCCCGGGACAGTTACTGAAGCTTTCTTT	CASSISPGTVTEAFF
TRBV5-6	TRBJ2-7	.	.	TGTGCCAGCAGCTTGGCCACGACAAACACGGACGAGCAGTACTTC	CASSLATTNTDEQYF
TRBV9	TRBJ2-5	.	.	TGTGCCAGCAGCGGGGAGTGGGCCGGGAAGACCCAGTACTTC	CASSGEWAGKTQYF
TRBV5-1	TRBJ2-3	.	TRBD2	TGCGCCAGCAGCCGAGGACTAGCGGGAGAACCAGATACGCAGTATTTT	CASSRGLAGEPDTQYF
TRBV29-1	TRBJ2-7	.	.	TGCAGCGCCATAACCGGGCCAGGGCACTACGAGCAGTACTTC	CSAITGPGHYEQYF
TRBV7-9	TRBJ2-7	.	.	TGTGCCAGCAGCCCGCTCGGGACTCAATTCTACGAGCAGTACTTC	CASSPLGTQFYEQYF
TRBV7-2	TRBJ2-3	many	.	TGTGCCAGCAGCTTGGACTCGCGCCCCGGTACGCAGTATTTT	CASSLDSRPGTQYF